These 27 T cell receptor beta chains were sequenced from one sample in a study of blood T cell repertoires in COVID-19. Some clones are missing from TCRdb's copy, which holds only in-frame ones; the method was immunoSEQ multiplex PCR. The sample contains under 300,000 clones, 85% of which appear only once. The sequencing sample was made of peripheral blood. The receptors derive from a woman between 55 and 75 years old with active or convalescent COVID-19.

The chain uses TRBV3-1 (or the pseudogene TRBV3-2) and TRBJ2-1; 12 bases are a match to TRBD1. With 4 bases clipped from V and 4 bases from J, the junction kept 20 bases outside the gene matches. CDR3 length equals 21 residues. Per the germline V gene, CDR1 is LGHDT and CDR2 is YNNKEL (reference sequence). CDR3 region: CASSRFPWGQGATSQYNEQFF. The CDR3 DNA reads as TGTGCCAGCAGCCGCTTCCCCTGGGGACAGGGGGCCACAAGTCAGTACAATGAGCAGTTCTTC.

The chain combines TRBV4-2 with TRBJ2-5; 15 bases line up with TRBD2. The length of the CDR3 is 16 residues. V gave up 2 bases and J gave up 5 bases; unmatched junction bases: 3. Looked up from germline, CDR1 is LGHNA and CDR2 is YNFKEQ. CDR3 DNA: TGTGCCAGCAGCCAAAGGACTAGCGGGGGGGCGGAGACCCAGTACTTC. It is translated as CASSQRTSGGAETQYF.

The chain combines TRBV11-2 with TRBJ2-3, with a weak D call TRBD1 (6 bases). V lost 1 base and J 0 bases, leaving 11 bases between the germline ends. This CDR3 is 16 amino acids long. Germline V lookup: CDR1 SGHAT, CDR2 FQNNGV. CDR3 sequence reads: CASSLVGARSTDTQYF. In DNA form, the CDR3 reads TGTGCCAGCAGCTTAGTGGGGGCCCGAAGCACAGATACGCAGTATTTT.

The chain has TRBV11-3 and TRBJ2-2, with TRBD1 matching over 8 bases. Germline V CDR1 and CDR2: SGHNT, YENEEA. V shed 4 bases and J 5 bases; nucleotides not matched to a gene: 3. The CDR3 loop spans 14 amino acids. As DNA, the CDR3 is TGTGCCAGCAGCTCCACAGGGGGAACCGGGGAGCTGTTTTTT. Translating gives CASSSTGGTGELFF.

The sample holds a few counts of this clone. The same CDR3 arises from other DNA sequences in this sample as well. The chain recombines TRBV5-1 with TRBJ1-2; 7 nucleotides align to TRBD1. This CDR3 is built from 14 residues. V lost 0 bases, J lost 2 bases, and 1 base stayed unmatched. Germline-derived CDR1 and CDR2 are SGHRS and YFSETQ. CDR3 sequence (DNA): TGCGCCAGCAGCTTGGCGGGACAGAACTATGGCTACACCTTC. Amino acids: CASSLAGQNYGYTF.

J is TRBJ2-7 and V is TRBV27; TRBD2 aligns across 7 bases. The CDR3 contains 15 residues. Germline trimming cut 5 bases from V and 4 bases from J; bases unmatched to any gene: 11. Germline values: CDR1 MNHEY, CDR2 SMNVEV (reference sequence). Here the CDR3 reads CASSPTSRGSYEQYF. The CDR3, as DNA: TGTGCCAGCAGTCCGACCTCTCGCGGGAGTTACGAGCAGTACTTC.

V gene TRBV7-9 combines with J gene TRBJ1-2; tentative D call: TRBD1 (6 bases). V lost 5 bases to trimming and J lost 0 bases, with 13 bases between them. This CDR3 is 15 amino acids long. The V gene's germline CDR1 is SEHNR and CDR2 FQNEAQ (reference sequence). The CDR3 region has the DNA TGTGCCAGCAGCGAATCTGGACAGTCTAACTATGGCTACACCTTC. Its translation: CASSESGQSNYGYTF.

The CDR3 DNA reads TGTGCCAGCTCACCAGGTAGAGTGGAGGGCGGGGAGCAGTTCTTC. It yields the protein CASSPGRVEGGEQFF. The chain recombines TRBV18 with TRBJ2-1, with a weak D call TRBD2 (6 bases). The ends were cut back, 2 bases at V and 10 bases at J, with 18 bases in the middle. CDR3 length: 15 amino acids. The germline CDR1 and CDR2 sequences are KGHSH and LQKENI.

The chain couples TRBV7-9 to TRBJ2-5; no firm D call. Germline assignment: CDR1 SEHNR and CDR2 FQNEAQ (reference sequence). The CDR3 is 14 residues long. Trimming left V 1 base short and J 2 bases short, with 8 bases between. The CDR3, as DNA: TGTGCCAGCAGCTTAGGCAGTCGTCAAGAGACCCAGTACTTC. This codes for CASSLGSRQETQYF.

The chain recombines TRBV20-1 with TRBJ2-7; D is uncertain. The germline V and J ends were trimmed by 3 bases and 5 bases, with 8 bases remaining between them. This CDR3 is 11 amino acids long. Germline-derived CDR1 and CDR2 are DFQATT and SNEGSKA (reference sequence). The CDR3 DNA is TGCAGTGCTAGCCCGGAGAACGAGCAGTACGTC. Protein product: CSASPENEQYV.

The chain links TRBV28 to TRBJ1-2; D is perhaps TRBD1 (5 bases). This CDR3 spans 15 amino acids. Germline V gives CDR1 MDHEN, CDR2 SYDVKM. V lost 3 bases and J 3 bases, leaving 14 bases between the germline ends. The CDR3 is CASSFTPTGDYGYTF. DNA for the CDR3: TGTGCCAGCAGTTTCACCCCCACGGGGGACTATGGCTACACCTTC.

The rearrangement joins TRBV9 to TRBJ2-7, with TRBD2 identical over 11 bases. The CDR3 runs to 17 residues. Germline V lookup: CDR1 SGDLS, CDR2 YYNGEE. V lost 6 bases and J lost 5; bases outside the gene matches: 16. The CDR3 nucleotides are TGTGCCAGCACAATCCAGGTGGCTAGCGGGAGGTCCCACGAGCAGTACTTC. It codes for CASTIQVASGRSHEQYF.

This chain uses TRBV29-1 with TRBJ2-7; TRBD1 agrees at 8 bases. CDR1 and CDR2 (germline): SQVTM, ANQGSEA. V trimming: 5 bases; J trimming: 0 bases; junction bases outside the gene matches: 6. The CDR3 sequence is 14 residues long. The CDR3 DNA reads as TGCAGCGTTAACAGGGGGACTGGCTCCTACGAGCAGTACTTC. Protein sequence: CSVNRGTGSYEQYF.

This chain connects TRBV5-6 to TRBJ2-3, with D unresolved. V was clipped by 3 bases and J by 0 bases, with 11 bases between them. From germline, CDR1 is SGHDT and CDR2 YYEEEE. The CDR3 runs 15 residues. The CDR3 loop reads CASSWQIASTDTQYF. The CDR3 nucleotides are TGTGCCAGCAGCTGGCAGATCGCCAGCACAGATACGCAGTATTTT.

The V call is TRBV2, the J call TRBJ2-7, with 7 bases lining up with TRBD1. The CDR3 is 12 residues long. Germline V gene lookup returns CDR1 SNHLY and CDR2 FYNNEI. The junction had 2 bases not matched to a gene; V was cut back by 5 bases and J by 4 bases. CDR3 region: CASSRDRYEQYV. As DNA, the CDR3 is TGTGCCAGCAGTCGGGACAGATACGAGCAGTACGTC.

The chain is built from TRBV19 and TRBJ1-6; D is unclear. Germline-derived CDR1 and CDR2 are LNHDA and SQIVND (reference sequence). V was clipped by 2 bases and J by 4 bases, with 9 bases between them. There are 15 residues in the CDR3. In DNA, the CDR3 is TGTGCCAGTAGTATATCCCGCAGTTATAATTCACCCCTCCACTTT. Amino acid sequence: CASSISRSYNSPLHF.

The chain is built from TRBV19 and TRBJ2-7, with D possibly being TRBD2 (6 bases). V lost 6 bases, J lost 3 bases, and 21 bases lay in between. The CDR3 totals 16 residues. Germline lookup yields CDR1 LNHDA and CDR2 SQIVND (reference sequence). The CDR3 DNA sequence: TGTGCCAGTAGCCCACGGGACGGGGGTCCTGGCTACGAGCAGTACTTC. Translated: CASSPRDGGPGYEQYF.

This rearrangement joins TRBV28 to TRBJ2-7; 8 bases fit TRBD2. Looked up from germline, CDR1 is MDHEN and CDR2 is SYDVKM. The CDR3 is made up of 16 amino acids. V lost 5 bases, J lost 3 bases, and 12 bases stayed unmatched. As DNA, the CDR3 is TGTGCCAGCAGTCCACGGGGCGGGGGGCTCCTCTACGAGCAGTACGTC. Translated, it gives CASSPRGGGLLYEQYV.

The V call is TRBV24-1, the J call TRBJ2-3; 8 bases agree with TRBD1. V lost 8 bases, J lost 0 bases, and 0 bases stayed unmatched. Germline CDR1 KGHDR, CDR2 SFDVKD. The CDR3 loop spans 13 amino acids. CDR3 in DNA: TGTGCCACCACAGGGGGCAGCACAGATACGCAGTATTTT. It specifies CATTGGSTDTQYF.

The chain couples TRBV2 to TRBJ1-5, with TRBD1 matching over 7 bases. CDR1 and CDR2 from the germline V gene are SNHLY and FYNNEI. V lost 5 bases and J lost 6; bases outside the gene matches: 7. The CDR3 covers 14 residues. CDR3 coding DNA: TGTGCCAGCAGTCAGGGGGGCGAGAGTCAGCCCCAGCATTTT. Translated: CASSQGGESQPQHF.

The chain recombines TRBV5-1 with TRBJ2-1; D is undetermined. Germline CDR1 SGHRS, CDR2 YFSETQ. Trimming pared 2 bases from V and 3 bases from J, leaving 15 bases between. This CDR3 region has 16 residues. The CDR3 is CASSFRSNVNYNEQFF. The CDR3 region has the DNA TGCGCCAGCAGCTTCCGTAGCAACGTCAACTACAATGAGCAGTTCTTC.

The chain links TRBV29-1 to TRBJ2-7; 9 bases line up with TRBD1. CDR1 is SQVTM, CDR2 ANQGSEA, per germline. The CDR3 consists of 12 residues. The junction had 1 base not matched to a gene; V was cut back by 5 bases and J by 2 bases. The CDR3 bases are TGCAGCGTTCGGGACAGGGCCTACGAGCAGTACGTC. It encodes CSVRDRAYEQYV.

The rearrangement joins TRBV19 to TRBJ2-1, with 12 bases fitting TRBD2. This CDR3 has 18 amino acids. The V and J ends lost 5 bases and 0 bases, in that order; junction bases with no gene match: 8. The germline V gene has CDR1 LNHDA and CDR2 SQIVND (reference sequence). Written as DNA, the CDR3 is TGTGCCAGTAGTGCCCGGGGACTAGCGGGTAGCTCCTACAATGAGCAGTTCTTC. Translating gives CASSARGLAGSSYNEQFF.

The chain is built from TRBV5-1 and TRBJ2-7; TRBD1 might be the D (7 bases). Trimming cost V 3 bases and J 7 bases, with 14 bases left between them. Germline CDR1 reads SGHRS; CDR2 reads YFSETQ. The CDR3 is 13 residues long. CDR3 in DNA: TGCGCCAGCAGCTACGCCCAGGGGGGTGAGCAGTACGTC. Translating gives CASSYAQGGEQYV.

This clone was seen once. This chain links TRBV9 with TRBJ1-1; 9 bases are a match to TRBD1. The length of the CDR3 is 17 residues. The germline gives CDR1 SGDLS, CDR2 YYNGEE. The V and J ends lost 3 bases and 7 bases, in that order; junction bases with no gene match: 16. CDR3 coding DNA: TGTGCCAGCAGCGCACCATTGAAAACAGGGGGCATTAATGAAGCTTTCTTT. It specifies CASSAPLKTGGINEAFF.

The CDR3 is CASSWTGGLAFF. The CDR3 bases are TGTGCCAGCAGCTGGACAGGGGGCTTGGCTTTCTTT. This chain joins TRBV5-6 and TRBJ1-1, with 11 bases matching TRBD1. Trimming removed 3 bases from V and 11 bases from J; junction bases left unmatched: 3. There are 12 residues in the CDR3. The germline gives CDR1 SGHDT, CDR2 YYEEEE. The whole variable domain, remainder taken from reference TRBV5-6 and TRBJ1-1, is DAGVTQSPTHLIKTRGQQVTLRCSPKSGHDTVSWYQQALGQGPQFIFQYYEEEERQRGNFPDRFSGHQFPNYSSELNVNALLLGDSALYLCASSWTGGLAFFGQGTRLTVV.

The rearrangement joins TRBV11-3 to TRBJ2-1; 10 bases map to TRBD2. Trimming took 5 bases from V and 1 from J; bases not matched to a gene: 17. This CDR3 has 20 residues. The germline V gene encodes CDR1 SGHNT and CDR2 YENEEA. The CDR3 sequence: CASSPGHLAGDVRSYNEQFF. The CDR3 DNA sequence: TGTGCCAGCAGCCCTGGCCACCTAGCGGGGGACGTTCGGTCCTACAATGAGCAGTTCTTC.